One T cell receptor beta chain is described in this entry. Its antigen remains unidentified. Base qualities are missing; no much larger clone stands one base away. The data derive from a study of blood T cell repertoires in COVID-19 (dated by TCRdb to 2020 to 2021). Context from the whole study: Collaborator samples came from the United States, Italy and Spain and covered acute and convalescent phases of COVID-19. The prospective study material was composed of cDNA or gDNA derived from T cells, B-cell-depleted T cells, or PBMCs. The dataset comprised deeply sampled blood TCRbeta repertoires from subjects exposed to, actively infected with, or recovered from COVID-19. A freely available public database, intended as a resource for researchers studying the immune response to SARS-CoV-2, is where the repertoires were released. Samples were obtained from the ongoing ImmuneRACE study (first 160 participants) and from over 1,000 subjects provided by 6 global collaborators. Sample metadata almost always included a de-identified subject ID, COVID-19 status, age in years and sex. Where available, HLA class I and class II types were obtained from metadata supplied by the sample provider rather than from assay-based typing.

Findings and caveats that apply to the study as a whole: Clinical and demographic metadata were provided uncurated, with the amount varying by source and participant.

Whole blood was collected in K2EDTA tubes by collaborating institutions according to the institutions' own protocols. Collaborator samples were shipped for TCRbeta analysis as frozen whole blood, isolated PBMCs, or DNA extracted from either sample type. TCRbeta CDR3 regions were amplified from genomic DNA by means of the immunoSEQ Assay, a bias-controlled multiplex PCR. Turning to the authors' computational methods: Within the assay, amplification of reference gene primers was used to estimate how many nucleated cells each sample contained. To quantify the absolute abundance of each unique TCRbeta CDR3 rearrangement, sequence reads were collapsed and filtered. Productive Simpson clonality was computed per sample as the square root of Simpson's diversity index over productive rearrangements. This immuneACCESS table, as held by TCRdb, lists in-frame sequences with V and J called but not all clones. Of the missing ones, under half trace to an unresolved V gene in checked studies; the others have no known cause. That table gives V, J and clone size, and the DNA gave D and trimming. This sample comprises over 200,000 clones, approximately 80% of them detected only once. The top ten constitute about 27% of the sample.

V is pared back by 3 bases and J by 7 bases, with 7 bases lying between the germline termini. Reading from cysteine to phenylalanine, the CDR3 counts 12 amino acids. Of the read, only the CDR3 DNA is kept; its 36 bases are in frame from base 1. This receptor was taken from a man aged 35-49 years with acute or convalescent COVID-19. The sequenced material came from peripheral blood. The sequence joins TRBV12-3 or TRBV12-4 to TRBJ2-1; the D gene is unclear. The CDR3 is CASSFAGNEQFF. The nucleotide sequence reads TGTGCCAGCAGTTTTGCAGGAAATGAGCAGTTCTTC.